The 2 T cell receptor beta chains listed next were all sequenced from one sample in a study of T cell changes during pregnancy in multiple sclerosis. TCRdb's table, derived via immunoSEQ multiplex PCR, lists solely in-frame clones and lacks some. The sample lists more than 15,000 clones; 88% were seen once. This specimen consisted of CD4+ T cells from peripheral blood mononuclear cells, obtained in the first trimester of pregnancy. The receptors were sampled from a female donor in good health, enrolled as a control in a pregnancy study.

Here the CDR3 DNA reads TGCGCCAGCAGCGGCGCGGGACAGCAATCCTACGAGCAGTACTTC. Translation: CASSGAGQQSYEQYF. The chain has TRBV10-2 and TRBJ2-7, with D possibly TRBD1 on 7 matching bases. Germline V gene data show CDR1 as WSHSY and CDR2 as SAAADI. This CDR3 has 15 amino acids. Deletions cut 6 bases from V and 1 base from J, with 16 bases between.

The CDR3, as DNA: TGTGCCAGCAGTTTAGCGGGACAGGGGAACACTGAAGCTTTCTTT. Protein: CASSLAGQGNTEAFF. V is TRBV27 and J is TRBJ1-1; TRBD1 matches 9 bases. V shed 2 bases and J 1 base; nucleotides not matched to a gene: 2. The germline gives CDR1 MNHEY, CDR2 SMNVEV (reference sequence). The CDR3 length is 15 residues.